This TCR beta chain was observed in a study of blood T cell repertoires in COVID-19. For the study at large: The origin of the acute and convalescent COVID-19 samples was the United States, Italy and Spain. In each case, the material was cDNA or gDNA derived from T cells, B-cell-depleted T cells, or PBMCs.

Trimming took off 7 bases at V and 9 bases at J, with 16 bases between the two ends. Germline values: CDR1 MDHEN, CDR2 SYDVKM. The CDR3 covers 14 residues. Original processing methods: Researchers report that nucleated cell counts were estimated from reference gene primer amplification. Assay: immunoSEQ multiplex PCR; the TCRdb copy retains only in-frame clones and omits some. V and J calls and clone size are copied from that table; D and trimming were computed from the DNA. Among 95,000 to 150,000 clones, 75% to 90% were seen once, and the ten largest hold just under 30%. The genes are TRBV28 and TRBJ1-6; no definite D call. The TCR originated in a woman in her 70s with acute or convalescent COVID-19. Material for sequencing was peripheral blood. This chain's CDR3 is CASIPEGGSSPLHF. The DNA for the CDR3 is TGTGCCAGCATCCCCGAGGGAGGGAGTTCACCCCTCCACTTT.